Below, 5 T cell receptor beta chains from the same sample are listed, as sequenced in a study of early T cells in non-severe SARS-CoV-2 infection. TCRdb reprocessed the 5' RACE reads with MiXCR, giving one entry per CDR3 protein. The sample lists approximately 81,000 distinct CDR3 sequences, about 14% occurring once. Sequenced material: whole blood. The receptor set was obtained from an adult who was a healthcare worker with PCR-confirmed SARS-CoV-2 infection or an uninfected control (not recorded which).

This clonotype was seen a handful of times. The chain couples TRBV18 to TRBJ1-6, with D tentatively TRBD1 (6 bases). The CDR3 length is 14 residues. CDR1 is KGHSH, CDR2 LQKENI, per germline. V lost 2 bases to trimming and J lost 7 bases, with 9 bases between them. The CDR3 region is CASSPTTGNSPLHF. The DNA for the CDR3 is TGTGCCAGCTCACCAACGACAGGAAATTCACCCCTCCACTTT.

The genes are TRBV12-3 or TRBV12-4 and TRBJ1-2; D not certain. Trimming took 1 base from V and 4 from J, leaving 13 bases between them. CDR3 size: 15 residues. This CDR3 is CASSLGSQAGYGYTF. CDR3 bases: TGTGCCAGCAGTTTAGGCAGCCAGGCTGGCTATGGCTACACCTTC.

The chain's CDR3 is CASSIGPWDYGYTF. The CDR3 DNA is TGTGCCAGTAGTATAGGGCCCTGGGACTATGGCTACACCTTC. The chain links TRBV19 to TRBJ1-2; D not resolved. Germline CDR1 reads LNHDA; CDR2 reads SQIVND (reference sequence). The V gene lost 1 base and the J gene lost 3 bases, with 9 bases spanning the gap. This CDR3 has 14 residues.

The rearrangement links TRBV13 to TRBJ2-7; 9 bases map to TRBD1. V trimming: 3 bases; J trimming: 4 bases; junction bases outside the gene matches: 7. The length of the CDR3 is 15 residues. Germline-derived CDR1 and CDR2 are PRHDT and FYEKMQ (reference sequence). CDR3 DNA sequence: TGTGCCAGCAGCTTTTTGGGACAGGGTATGTACGAGCAGTACTTC. This sequence encodes CASSFLGQGMYEQYF.

The V and J genes are TRBV29-1 and TRBJ1-1, with 8 positions matching TRBD1. The germline V gene has CDR1 SQVTM and CDR2 ANQGSEA. The CDR3 sequence is 15 residues long. With V trimmed by 0 bases and J by 11 bases, 14 bases remained unmatched. The CDR3 protein is CSVEDLAGGKIAAFF. CDR3 DNA: TGCAGCGTTGAAGATCTTGCAGGGGGCAAGATCGCCGCTTTCTTT. Together with reference TRBV29-1 and TRBJ1-1, the CDR3 gives the full variable domain: SAVISQKPSRDICQRGTSLTIQCQVDSQVTMMFWYRQQPGQSLTLIATANQGSEATYESGFVIDKFPISRPNLTFSTLTVSNMSPEDSSIYLCSVEDLAGGKIAAFFGQGTRLTVV.